This T cell receptor beta chain is from a study of shared clonotypes between healthy human individuals. The study, taken as a whole, reports: Approximately 5% was the fraction of naive CD4 clonotypes found shared across a handful of donors. Non-shared clonotypes displayed generation probabilities falling below those of clonotypes present in all four donors.

Germline CDR1 reads SGHNT; CDR2 reads YENEEA. This CDR3 is 16 amino acids long. Trimming pared 0 bases from V and 0 bases from J, leaving 12 bases between. Of note for this clone: What it binds is not known.

Using immunoSEQ multiplex PCR, the repertoire was profiled, and TCRdb retains in-frame clones only, with some absent. The data contain over 400,000 clones, 90% to 96% of them singletons. The sequence derives from a woman aged 25 to 45 in good health. The sequenced sample was naive CD4+ T cells sorted from blood. Subset reported: CD45RA+ positively selected. V usage is TRBV11-3 and J usage is TRBJ2-7, with a possible D match to TRBD1 (5 bases). The CDR3: CASSLDQDTSSYEQYF. The CDR3 coding sequence is TGTGCCAGCAGCTTAGATCAGGACACGAGCTCCTACGAGCAGTACTTC.